Listed below are T cell receptor beta chains from one sample, sequenced in a study of T-cell memory formation after mild COVID-19. A single record per CDR3 protein comes from TCRdb applying MiXCR to the 5' RACE reads. The table lists hundreds of thousands of distinct CDR3 sequences, more than 15% of them singletons. Sequencing input: PBMCs or a T cell subset sorted from them (not recorded which). The receptors were sampled from an adult woman who had mild COVID-19 (a few samples of this study predate the infection). Cell type and time point are not known. Each CDR3 is given with its conserved first and last residue. Fields, in order: clone size, J gene, V gene, D gene, CDR3 protein, CDR3 DNA. The D gene is left open where the match is weak. Where a row states a size, it is once, few, many or the class of an expanded clone; other rows omit it.

clone size: few
J gene: TRBJ1-2
V gene: TRBV12-3/TRBV12-4
D gene: .
CDR3 protein: CASSRRGSNYGYTF
CDR3 DNA: TGTGCCAGCAGCCGAAGGGGCTCGAACTATGGCTACACCTTC

clone size: few
J gene: TRBJ1-6
V gene: TRBV12-3/TRBV12-4
D gene: .
CDR3 protein: CASSLMGLLTNSPLHF
CDR3 DNA: TGTGCCAGCAGTTTAATGGGGTTACTAACAAATTCACCCCTCCACTTT

clone size: many
J gene: TRBJ2-1
V gene: TRBV4-1
D gene: TRBD2
CDR3 protein: CASSQFSGGANNEQFF
CDR3 DNA: TGCGCCAGCAGCCAATTCAGCGGGGGGGCGAACAATGAGCAGTTCTTC

clone size: many
J gene: TRBJ2-7
V gene: TRBV28
D gene: .
CDR3 protein: CASSLSGSEQYF
CDR3 DNA: TGTGCCAGCAGCCTATCAGGGTCCGAGCAGTACTTC

clone size: few
J gene: TRBJ2-7
V gene: TRBV6-2/TRBV6-3
D gene: TRBD1
CDR3 protein: CASSSPPGQEEQYF
CDR3 DNA: TGTGCCAGCAGTTCCCCGCCCGGACAGGAAGAGCAGTACTTC

clone size: .
J gene: TRBJ1-2
V gene: TRBV11-2
D gene: .
CDR3 protein: CASSDTSLGDYGYTF
CDR3 DNA: TGTGCCAGCAGCGATACGTCTCTCGGGGACTATGGCTACACCTTC

clone size: .
J gene: TRBJ1-6
V gene: TRBV9
D gene: .
CDR3 protein: CASSRLEGFNSPLHF
CDR3 DNA: TGTGCCAGCAGCAGACTGGAGGGATTTAATTCACCCCTCCACTTT

clone size: .
J gene: TRBJ1-1
V gene: TRBV6-6
D gene: .
CDR3 protein: CASSYSRGAGTEAFF
CDR3 DNA: TGTGCCAGCAGTTACTCGAGGGGGGCGGGTACTGAAGCTTTCTTT

clone size: .
J gene: TRBJ2-2
V gene: TRBV6-5
D gene: .
CDR3 protein: CATRRGAETGELFF
CDR3 DNA: TGTGCCACCCGAAGGGGGGCCGAAACCGGGGAGCTGTTTTTT

clone size: .
J gene: TRBJ2-5
V gene: TRBV12-3/TRBV12-4
D gene: TRBD1
CDR3 protein: CASRLSGGFETQYF
CDR3 DNA: TGTGCCAGCAGATTATCAGGGGGCTTTGAGACCCAGTACTTC

clone size: few
J gene: TRBJ1-2
V gene: TRBV6-5
D gene: .
CDR3 protein: CASNSLANYGYTF
CDR3 DNA: TGTGCCAGCAATAGCTTGGCCAACTATGGCTACACCTTC

clone size: .
J gene: TRBJ2-5
V gene: TRBV29-1
D gene: .
CDR3 protein: CSVEASQETQYF
CDR3 DNA: TGCAGCGTTGAAGCCAGCCAAGAGACCCAGTACTTC

clone size: few
J gene: TRBJ2-2
V gene: TRBV12-3/TRBV12-4
D gene: TRBD1
CDR3 protein: CASSLGRTGRTGELFF
CDR3 DNA: TGTGCCAGCAGTTTAGGCAGGACAGGCCGCACCGGGGAGCTGTTTTTT

clone size: few
J gene: TRBJ2-5
V gene: TRBV6-5
D gene: .
CDR3 protein: CASSYLYSGTSYQETQYF
CDR3 DNA: TGTGCCAGCAGTTACCTATATTCCGGGACTTCGTACCAAGAGACCCAGTACTTC

clone size: few
J gene: TRBJ2-7
V gene: TRBV10-3
D gene: .
CDR3 protein: CATKGGLADEQYF
CDR3 DNA: TGTGCCACCAAAGGGGGGCTAGCCGACGAGCAGTACTTC

clone size: .
J gene: TRBJ2-7
V gene: TRBV7-2
D gene: TRBD1
CDR3 protein: CASSETGGVGEQYF
CDR3 DNA: TGTGCCAGCAGTGAAACAGGGGGAGTGGGGGAGCAGTACTTC

clone size: .
J gene: TRBJ1-1
V gene: TRBV5-4
D gene: .
CDR3 protein: CASSLNQEAFF
CDR3 DNA: TGTGCCAGCAGCTTGAATCAGGAAGCTTTCTTT

clone size: .
J gene: TRBJ2-3
V gene: TRBV6-2/TRBV6-3
D gene: .
CDR3 protein: CASKDSAMTDTQYF
CDR3 DNA: TGTGCCAGCAAAGACTCAGCGATGACAGATACGCAGTATTTT

clone size: .
J gene: TRBJ1-6
V gene: TRBV20-1
D gene: .
CDR3 protein: CSAQPGGTHSPLHF
CDR3 DNA: TGCAGTGCCCAACCCGGGGGCACTCATTCACCCCTCCACTTT

clone size: .
J gene: TRBJ2-5
V gene: TRBV12-3/TRBV12-4
D gene: .
CDR3 protein: CASSLGVVGTQYF
CDR3 DNA: TGTGCCAGCAGTTTAGGGGTCGTGGGGACCCAGTACTTC

clone size: once
J gene: TRBJ1-2
V gene: TRBV5-4
D gene: TRBD1
CDR3 protein: CASSFTGTGNYGYTF
CDR3 DNA: TGTGCCAGCAGTTTTACCGGGACAGGGAACTATGGCTACACCTTC

clone size: few
J gene: TRBJ1-1
V gene: TRBV12-3/TRBV12-4
D gene: .
CDR3 protein: CASSTDGGGTEAFF
CDR3 DNA: TGTGCCAGCAGTACGGACGGCGGTGGGACTGAAGCTTTCTTT

clone size: few
J gene: TRBJ1-4
V gene: TRBV4-2
D gene: .
CDR3 protein: CASSQGYNVREKLFF
CDR3 DNA: TGTGCCAGCAGCCAAGGTTACAACGTACGTGAAAAACTGTTTTTT

clone size: .
J gene: TRBJ2-1
V gene: TRBV5-6
D gene: .
CDR3 protein: CASSLKASSYNEQFF
CDR3 DNA: TGTGCCAGCAGCTTGAAGGCTAGCTCCTACAATGAGCAGTTCTTC

clone size: .
J gene: TRBJ2-2
V gene: TRBV29-1
D gene: .
CDR3 protein: CSVEVRSPGELFF
CDR3 DNA: TGCAGCGTTGAAGTCAGGAGCCCCGGGGAGCTGTTTTTT

clone size: .
J gene: TRBJ2-2
V gene: TRBV7-3
D gene: .
CDR3 protein: CASSLSSDAGELFF
CDR3 DNA: TGTGCCAGCAGCTTAAGTTCTGATGCCGGGGAGCTGTTTTTT

clone size: .
J gene: TRBJ1-2
V gene: TRBV20-1
D gene: .
CDR3 protein: CSAPRQDASGYTF
CDR3 DNA: TGCAGTGCCCCACGACAGGATGCCTCGGGCTACACCTTC

clone size: few
J gene: TRBJ2-4
V gene: TRBV7-2
D gene: .
CDR3 protein: CASSGPSTGAKNIQYF
CDR3 DNA: TGTGCCAGCAGCGGACCATCTACGGGGGCAAAAAACATTCAGTACTTC

clone size: .
J gene: TRBJ2-2
V gene: TRBV9
D gene: TRBD2
CDR3 protein: CASSVGLAGGPGTGELFF
CDR3 DNA: TGTGCCAGCAGCGTCGGACTAGCGGGAGGGCCCGGCACCGGGGAGCTGTTTTTT

clone size: .
J gene: TRBJ2-2
V gene: TRBV12-5
D gene: .
CDR3 protein: CASGLGSSGNTGELFF
CDR3 DNA: TGTGCTAGTGGTTTGGGTAGCTCAGGGAACACCGGGGAGCTGTTTTTT

clone size: few
J gene: TRBJ1-2
V gene: TRBV19
D gene: TRBD1
CDR3 protein: CASSMQGATRGYTF
CDR3 DNA: TGTGCCAGTAGTATGCAGGGGGCCACCCGCGGCTACACCTTC

clone size: many
J gene: TRBJ1-1
V gene: TRBV4-1
D gene: .
CDR3 protein: CASSQGGESTEAFF
CDR3 DNA: TGCGCCAGCAGCCAAGGGGGGGAAAGCACTGAAGCTTTCTTT

clone size: few
J gene: TRBJ1-5
V gene: TRBV15
D gene: .
CDR3 protein: CATSRDLDRYQPQHF
CDR3 DNA: TGTGCCACCAGCAGAGATCTGGACCGCTATCAGCCCCAGCATTTT

clone size: few
J gene: TRBJ1-1
V gene: TRBV4-2
D gene: .
CDR3 protein: CASSQGQEAFF
CDR3 DNA: TGTGCCAGCAGCCAAGGACAAGAAGCTTTCTTT

clone size: few
J gene: TRBJ1-5
V gene: TRBV6-5
D gene: .
CDR3 protein: CASSSLPPRGGNNQPQHF
CDR3 DNA: TGTGCCAGCAGTTCTCTACCCCCCCGGGGCGGGAACAATCAGCCCCAGCATTTT

clone size: .
J gene: TRBJ2-1
V gene: TRBV12-3/TRBV12-4
D gene: .
CDR3 protein: CASTLTRGEGNEQFF
CDR3 DNA: TGTGCCAGCACCCTTACTCGCGGGGAAGGAAATGAGCAGTTCTTC

clone size: .
J gene: TRBJ2-7
V gene: TRBV7-9
D gene: .
CDR3 protein: CASSLRGGGYEQYF
CDR3 DNA: TGTGCCAGCAGTTTACGCGGGGGCGGCTACGAGCAGTACTTC

clone size: few
J gene: TRBJ2-2
V gene: TRBV20-1
D gene: .
CDR3 protein: CSVSLGAGELFF
CDR3 DNA: TGCAGTGTATCGCTGGGGGCCGGGGAGCTGTTTTTT

clone size: few
J gene: TRBJ2-1
V gene: TRBV6-6
D gene: TRBD2
CDR3 protein: CATGTSGGGNEQFF
CDR3 DNA: TGTGCCACCGGGACTAGCGGGGGGGGCAATGAGCAGTTCTTC

clone size: many
J gene: TRBJ2-1
V gene: TRBV12-3/TRBV12-4
D gene: .
CDR3 protein: CASKWGTAGEQFF
CDR3 DNA: TGTGCCAGCAAGTGGGGGACTGCAGGCGAGCAGTTCTTC

clone size: few
J gene: TRBJ2-1
V gene: TRBV7-2
D gene: .
CDR3 protein: CASSLAEAAEQFF
CDR3 DNA: TGTGCCAGCAGCTTAGCGGAGGCCGCCGAGCAGTTCTTC